This T cell receptor beta chain was obtained from a study of blood T cell repertoires in COVID-19. The CDR3 has 10 amino acids. Trimming left V 5 bases short and J 12 bases short, with 11 bases between. The germline CDR1 and CDR2 sequences are GTSNPN and SVGIG (reference sequence). Participants, about 18 to 90 years old, spanned approximately 26 US areas. Here immunoSEQ multiplex PCR was the method, and the copy in TCRdb shows in-frame clones only, minus some. Of around 230,000 clones listed, about nine tenths are singletons. V and J are TRBV30 and TRBJ2-4, with D perhaps TRBD1 (5 bases). Source material: PBMCs or T cells enriched from blood (not recorded which). The TCR originated in a woman in her 30s with acute COVID-19. The chain's CDR3 is CAWGHGGQYF. The CDR3 region has the DNA TGTGCCTGGGGACACGGCGGTCAGTACTTC.